The 4 T cell receptor beta chains in this list originate from one sample, sequenced in a study of radiotherapy plus CTLA-4 blockade in lung cancer. Profiling relied on immunoSEQ multiplex PCR, and the TCRdb table lists in-frame clones only, not all of them. The repertoire holds about 25,000 clones, with about 71% as singletons. The sample in question was peripheral blood, obtained from a patient treated with radiotherapy plus ipilimumab. These receptor sequences come from a human donor with non-small cell lung cancer whose response to radiotherapy plus ipilimumab could not be evaluated.

This chain uses TRBV15 with TRBJ2-3; 8 positions match TRBD2. J lost 6 bases, V lost 4 bases, and 9 bases had no gene match. The CDR3 contains 15 residues. CDR1 is LNHNV and CDR2 is YYDKDF in the germline V gene (reference sequence). The CDR3 bases are TGTGCCACCAGCAACCAGGGAGCGGGAGTTGATACGCAGTATTTT. Translated: CATSNQGAGVDTQYF.

This chain joins TRBV5-1 and TRBJ1-2, with TRBD1 identical over 10 bases. This CDR3 contains 14 residues. The germline CDR1 and CDR2 sequences are SGHRS and YFSETQ. J lost 7 bases, V lost 6 bases, and 9 bases had no gene match. This CDR3 reads CASKEDRGRSGYTF. CDR3 nucleotide sequence: TGCGCCAGCAAGGAAGACAGGGGGCGGAGTGGCTACACCTTC.

The CDR3 region has the DNA TGTGCCAGCAGCGCCGGACAATCCATGGAGACCCAGTACTTC. Its protein product is CASSAGQSMETQYF. V gene TRBV7-2 combines with J gene TRBJ2-5; a weak D match, TRBD1 (5 bases). Trimming cost V 5 bases and J 5 bases, with 15 bases left between them. The CDR3 contains 14 residues. The V gene's germline CDR1 is SGHTA and CDR2 FQGNSA. Full variable domain (rest looked up from reference TRBV7-2 and TRBJ2-5): GAGVSQSPSNKVTEKGKDVELRCDPISGHTALYWYRQSLGQGLEFLIYFQGNSAPDKSGLPSDRFSAERTGGSVSTLTIQRTQQEDSAVYLCASSAGQSMETQYFGPGTRLLVL.

The chain combines TRBV11-1 with TRBJ2-5; D is perhaps TRBD2 (6 bases). The J call could be wrong; TRBJ2-7 is a better fit for the DNA end. Per the germline V gene, CDR1 is SGHAT and CDR2 is FQDESV (reference sequence). The CDR3 loop spans 13 amino acids. CDR3 coding DNA: TGTGCCAGCAGCCTGCAGACTAGCTACGAGCAGTACTTC. As protein: CASSLQTSYEQYF.